These T cell receptor beta chains were read from a single sample in a study of cytomegalovirus exposure and HLA in healthy donors. Sequencing used immunoSEQ multiplex PCR; TCRdb keeps in-frame clones, though not all of them. This sample has over 95,000 clones, with approximately 83% found just once. Sequenced sample: PBMCs. These receptors were collected from a woman between 18 and 29 years old in good health and CMV-seronegative. The CDR3 runs from the conserved cysteine through the conserved F or W. The D gene is left open where the match is weak. Expanded clones get a size class; other rows say once, few or many, or leave the size out.

clone size	D gene	V gene	J gene	CDR3 DNA	CDR3 protein
.	.	TRBV7-9	TRBJ2-1	TGTGCCAGCAGCTTAGATCGGGGGCAGGGGGGATACAATGAGCAGTTCTTC	CASSLDRGQGGYNEQFF
.	.	TRBV5-4	TRBJ1-4	TGTGCCAGCAGCCTGACTAATGAAAAACTGTTTTTT	CASSLTNEKLFF
once	.	TRBV5-4	TRBJ2-4	TGTGCCAGCAGCCCCAGCCAGGGGACCAAAAACATTCAGTACTTC	CASSPSQGTKNIQYF
.	.	TRBV4-1	TRBJ1-2	TGCGCCAGCAGCCCAGCGGGGGGCCCCTATGGCTACACCTTC	CASSPAGGPYGYTF
.	.	TRBV11-2	TRBJ1-3	TGTGCCAGCAGCTTACCAGGACTCAGCACCTCTGGAAACACCATATATTTT	CASSLPGLSTSGNTIYF
once	TRBD1	TRBV19	TRBJ1-1	TGTGCCAGTAGTATCCCGAGACAGGGGGCTTTTCGAGCTTTCTTT	CASSIPRQGAFRAFF
.	.	TRBV19	TRBJ1-5	TGTGCCAGCGGCGAGGGGAGGCCTTATCAGCCCCAGCATTTT	CASGEGRPYQPQHF
.	TRBD2	TRBV12-5	TRBJ2-1	TGTGCTAGTGGTTTGGTGACTAGCGGGAGGGGTAATGAGCAGTTCTTC	CASGLVTSGRGNEQFF
.	TRBD1	TRBV14	TRBJ2-2	TGTGCCAGCAGCCGGACAGGGTCCGGGGAGCTGTTTTTT	CASSRTGSGELFF
.	.	TRBV2	TRBJ1-1	TGTGCCAGCAAACTTTCCGCGAACACTGAAGCTTTCTTT	CASKLSANTEAFF
few	TRBD2	TRBV28	TRBJ2-3	TGTGCCAGCAGGGGGCTAGCGGGAATCACAGATACGCAGTATTTT	CASRGLAGITDTQYF
once	TRBD2	TRBV7-9	TRBJ2-7	TGTGCCACCCGGGGGGAAGGACACGAGCAGTACTTC	CATRGEGHEQYF
.	TRBD1	TRBV18	TRBJ1-5	TGTGCCAGCTCACCGCAAGGGGGCGGTCAGCCCCAGCATTTT	CASSPQGGGQPQHF
.	.	TRBV23-1	TRBJ2-3	TGCGCCAGCAGTCAAGACGTCGACACTAGCACAGATACGCAGTATTTT	CASSQDVDTSTDTQYF
few	TRBD1	TRBV19	TRBJ1-2	TGTGCCAGTAGTGTGACAGGGGGCGCTTACGGCTACACCTTC	CASSVTGGAYGYTF
.	.	TRBV11-2	TRBJ2-7	TGTGCCAGCAGCTTCGGTACGGGGTCCTACGAGCAGTACTTC	CASSFGTGSYEQYF
.	TRBD1	TRBV28	TRBJ2-1	TGTGCCAGCAAAGTAGGGACAGACAATGAGCAGTTCTTC	CASKVGTDNEQFF
.	TRBD1	TRBV14	TRBJ2-7	TGTGCCAGCAGCCTCCGGGACAGGTCCTACGAGCAGTACTTC	CASSLRDRSYEQYF
once	.	TRBV28	TRBJ2-5	TGTGCCAGCAGACAGGGTACGAGTTTGGCGACCCAGTACTTC	CASRQGTSLATQYF
few	.	TRBV19	TRBJ1-1	TGTGCCAGTAGTATACTTCTCGGAGATCTCGCTGAAGCTTTCTTT	CASSILLGDLAEAFF
.	.	TRBV5-6	TRBJ2-3	TGTGCCAGCAGCTTGGCGGGGGATGGCACAGATACGCAGTATTTT	CASSLAGDGTDTQYF
.	.	TRBV9	TRBJ2-3	TGTGCCAGCAGCGAACACAGCAGCACAGATACGCAGTATTTT	CASSEHSSTDTQYF
few	.	TRBV29-1	TRBJ1-1	TGCAGCGTGAGAGAAAACACTGAAGCTTTCTTT	CSVRENTEAFF
.	.	TRBV6-1	TRBJ2-1	TGTGCCAGCAGTGAAGGGCGACAGGTCCATGAGCAGTTCTTC	CASSEGRQVHEQFF
.	.	TRBV5-5	TRBJ2-1	TGTGCCAGCAGCTATGACAGCTCCTACAATGAGCAGTTCTTC	CASSYDSSYNEQFF
.	.	TRBV7-9	TRBJ1-2	TGTGCCAGCAGCCCCGAGGATCGGGGAGGCTACACCTTC	CASSPEDRGGYTF
.	.	TRBV30	TRBJ1-1	TGTGCCCTAATCGGGGGTGGCACTGAAGCTTTCTTT	CALIGGGTEAFF
.	.	TRBV12-5	TRBJ2-1	TGTGCTAGTGGTTTGAACAGGGACCCATACAATGAGCAGTTCTTC	CASGLNRDPYNEQFF
.	.	TRBV10-1	TRBJ1-2	TGCGCCAGCTTATCTCATCAGAACTATGGCTACACCTTC	CASLSHQNYGYTF
.	.	TRBV6-1	TRBJ1-1	TGTGCCAGCAGGGCCCCGACTCAGAACACTGAAGCTTTCTTT	CASRAPTQNTEAFF
.	TRBD2	TRBV7-8	TRBJ2-1	TGTGCCAGCAGCTTAGGGACTAGCGGACAACTGAGGGATGAGCAGTTCTTC	CASSLGTSGQLRDEQFF
.	TRBD1	TRBV12-5	TRBJ2-2	TGTGCTAGTGGTTCACGGACAGGGATTACCGGGGAGCTGTTTTTT	CASGSRTGITGELFF
.	.	TRBV28	TRBJ1-3	TGTGCCAGCAGTCTCCCCGGGACAACTGGAAACACCATATATTTT	CASSLPGTTGNTIYF
.	TRBD1	TRBV29-1	TRBJ2-3	TGCAGCGTTGACGAGGACAGGGCGAGAGATACGCAGTATTTT	CSVDEDRARDTQYF
.	TRBD1	TRBV6-6	TRBJ2-5	TGTGCCAGCACCAAGGAACCGGGACAGGGGTGGGAGACCCAGTACTTC	CASTKEPGQGWETQYF
.	TRBD2	TRBV18	TRBJ2-1	TGTGCCAGCTCACACGGGACTAGCGGGGACAATGAGCAGTTCTTC	CASSHGTSGDNEQFF
.	.	TRBV6-1	TRBJ1-6	TGTGCCAGCAGTGAATCGACGGGAATGAATTCACCCCTCCACTTT	CASSESTGMNSPLHF
.	.	TRBV28	TRBJ1-2	TGTGCCAGCGCGGGTAACTATGGCTACACCTTC	CASAGNYGYTF
once	.	TRBV30	TRBJ1-1	TGTGCCTGGTTGGCTAGGCCCACCACAAACACTGAAGCTTTCTTT	CAWLARPTTNTEAFF
few	.	TRBV5-6	TRBJ2-1	TGTGCCAGCAGCTATGTAGGACAGTTTCTTAATGAGCAGTTCTTC	CASSYVGQFLNEQFF
.	TRBD1	TRBV19	TRBJ1-1	TGTGCCAGTAGTACCCGGAAGGACAGGGCTGCGAACACTGAAGCTTTCTTT	CASSTRKDRAANTEAFF
once	.	TRBV28	TRBJ2-7	TGTGCCAGCAGTTTGGCAGGGCCAAGCTACGAGCAGTACTTC	CASSLAGPSYEQYF
.	.	TRBV2	TRBJ1-5	TGTGCCAGCAGTGTCGAGCGTTACAATCAGCCCCAGCATTTT	CASSVERYNQPQHF
.	.	TRBV28	TRBJ1-6	TGTGCCAGCAGTACTGCACAGGGTCTTAATTCACCCCTCCACTTT	CASSTAQGLNSPLHF
.	.	TRBV5-1	TRBJ2-7	TGCGCCAGCAGCCCGGACAGCCAACGGGCCTACGAGCAGTACTTC	CASSPDSQRAYEQYF
.	TRBD1	TRBV4-1	TRBJ2-1	TGCGCCAGCAGCCCTGGGGACAGGACCCTCAATGAGCAGTTCTTC	CASSPGDRTLNEQFF
.	TRBD1	TRBV18	TRBJ1-5	TGTGCCAGCTCAGAACAGGGGGCTGGGCTGAATCAGCCCCAGCATTTT	CASSEQGAGLNQPQHF
.	.	TRBV5-4	TRBJ1-5	TGTGCCAGCAGCTCTAAGGAATTACTACATAGGAGCAATCAGCCCCAGCATTTT	CASSSKELLHRSNQPQHF
.	.	TRBV5-4	TRBJ2-5	TGTGCCAGCAGATTGGGTAAGCAGGGGCAAGAGACCCAGTACTTC	CASRLGKQGQETQYF
.	.	TRBV11-3	TRBJ2-6	TGTGCCAGCAGCCCTCTAATTCGCCCTGGGGCCAACGTCCTGACTTTC	CASSPLIRPGANVLTF
.	TRBD2	TRBV30	TRBJ2-5	TGTGCCTGGAGTGGGCGGGCTAGCGGGGGGACATTACAAGAGACCCAGTACTTC	CAWSGRASGGTLQETQYF
once	.	TRBV28	TRBJ1-4	TGTGCCAGCAAGGACGGGGGTAATGAAAAACTGTTTTTT	CASKDGGNEKLFF
few	.	TRBV12-5	TRBJ1-1	TGTGCTAGTGGTGTACAAAGGGGTGAAGCTTTCTTT	CASGVQRGEAFF
.	TRBD2	TRBV7-2	TRBJ2-7	TGTGCCAGCAGCTTATCGACTAGCGGATCCTACGAGCAGTACTTC	CASSLSTSGSYEQYF
.	.	TRBV7-2	TRBJ1-1	TGTGCCAGCAGCTTAGTAGAGGAAACTGAAGCTTTCTTT	CASSLVEETEAFF
.	.	TRBV11-3	TRBJ2-2	TGTGCCAGCAGGCCGCCTCGACAGACGAACACCGGGGAGCTGTTTTTT	CASRPPRQTNTGELFF
few	.	TRBV6-1	TRBJ1-5	TGTGCCAGCAGGGTGAGAAGCAATCAGCCCCAGCATTTT	CASRVRSNQPQHF